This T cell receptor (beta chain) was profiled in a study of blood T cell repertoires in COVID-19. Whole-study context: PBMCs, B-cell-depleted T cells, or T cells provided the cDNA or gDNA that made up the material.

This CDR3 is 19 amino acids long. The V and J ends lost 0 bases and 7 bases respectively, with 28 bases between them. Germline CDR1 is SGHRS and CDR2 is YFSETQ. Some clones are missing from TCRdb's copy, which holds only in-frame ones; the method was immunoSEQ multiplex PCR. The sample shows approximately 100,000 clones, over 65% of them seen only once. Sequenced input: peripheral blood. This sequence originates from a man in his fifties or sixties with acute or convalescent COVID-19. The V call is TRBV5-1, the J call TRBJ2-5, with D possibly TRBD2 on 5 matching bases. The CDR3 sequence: CASSLEAEITGISLATQYF. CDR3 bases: TGCGCCAGCAGCTTGGAGGCCGAAATTACTGGTATCTCTCTAGCGACCCAGTACTTC.